The 9 T cell receptor beta chains given below trace back to one sample, sequenced in a study of cytomegalovirus exposure and HLA in healthy donors. In the PCR, 60 Vbeta and 13 Jbeta primers were used. Sequencing used immunoSEQ multiplex PCR; TCRdb keeps in-frame clones, though not all of them. This repertoire shows some 130,000 clones, more than 70% found once; its top ten account for around 3.1%. The sample taken for sequencing was PBMCs. Receptor source: a man between 40 and 49 years old in good health and CMV-seronegative.

The V call is TRBV6-1, the J call TRBJ2-3; 8 bases agree with TRBD2. The CDR3 covers 15 residues. With V trimmed by 6 bases and J by 1 base, 6 bases remained unmatched. Germline lookup yields CDR1 MNHNS and CDR2 SASEGT. CDR3 protein: CASRRLAGGTDTQYF. The DNA for the CDR3 is TGTGCCAGCAGGAGGCTAGCGGGTGGCACAGATACGCAGTATTTT.

The rearrangement joins TRBV7-2 to TRBJ2-1, with 8 bases lining up with TRBD2. Germline lookup yields CDR1 SGHTA and CDR2 FQGNSA. The CDR3 has 12 residues. V dropped 5 bases and J dropped 9; count of bases not matched to a gene: 3. DNA of the CDR3: TGTGCCAGCAGCCCCGGGGGGGTTGAGCAGTTCTTC. Residues: CASSPGGVEQFF.

The chain has TRBV28 and TRBJ2-7; 9 bases match TRBD1. The CDR3 runs to 14 residues. In germline, CDR1 is MDHEN, CDR2 SYDVKM. V was pared by 5 bases and J by 5 bases, with 7 bases of the junction left unmatched. The CDR3 here is CASSDHRGLNEQYF. CDR3 nucleotides: TGTGCCAGCAGTGACCACAGGGGGCTGAACGAGCAGTACTTC.

The rearrangement joins TRBV7-9 to TRBJ1-3; unclear D gene. The germline V and J ends were trimmed by 8 bases and 1 base, with 9 bases remaining between them. Germline CDR1 SEHNR, CDR2 FQNEAQ (reference sequence). This CDR3 is built from 13 residues. The CDR3 region is CASSGASGNTIYF. CDR3 nucleotide sequence: TGTGCCAGCTCCGGAGCATCTGGAAACACCATATATTTT.

This clone was counted only a few times. The chain recombines TRBV18 with TRBJ2-1; 8 bases are shared with TRBD2. The CDR3 runs to 17 residues. V shed 1 base and J 0 bases; nucleotides not matched to a gene: 5. From germline, CDR1 is KGHSH and CDR2 LQKENI. The CDR3 sequence is CASSPRTSGSSYNEQFF. CDR3 coding DNA: TGTGCCAGCTCACCACGAACTAGCGGCAGCTCCTACAATGAGCAGTTCTTC. Looking up the rest from reference TRBV18 and TRBJ2-1 gives the full variable domain: NAGVMQNPRHLVRRRGQEARLRCSPMKGHSHVYWYRQLPEEGLKFMVYLQKENIIDESGMPKERFSAEFPKEGPSILRIQQVVRGDSAAYFCASSPRTSGSSYNEQFFGPGTRLTVL.

The J gene is TRBJ2-7, the V gene TRBV30; no clear D. Germline CDR1 is GTSNPN and CDR2 is SVGIG (reference sequence). V was cut by 0 bases and J by 6 bases, with 12 bases left in between. The CDR3 is 13 amino acids. DNA for the CDR3: TGTGCCTGGAGTGTCTATTCCATCTCCGAGCAGTACTTC. Protein sequence: CAWSVYSISEQYF. Variable domain in full (rest from reference TRBV30 and TRBJ2-7): SQTIHQWPATLVQPVGSPLSLECTVEGTSNPNLYWYRQAAGRGLQLLFYSVGIGQISSEVPQNLSASRPQDRQFILSSKKLLLSDSGFYLCAWSVYSISEQYFGPGTRLTVT.

In nucleotides, the CDR3 is TGTGCCAGCACCCAGGGGTTGGGAACCTACGAGCAGTACTTC. As protein: CASTQGLGTYEQYF. The rearrangement joins TRBV9 to TRBJ2-7, with D possibly being TRBD1 (6 bases). CDR1 and CDR2 from the germline V gene are SGDLS and YYNGEE. This CDR3 is 14 amino acids long. V was cut by 6 bases and J by 2 bases, with 15 bases left in between. The full variable domain, completed using reference TRBV9 and TRBJ2-7, is DSGVTQTPKHLITATGQRVTLRCSPRSGDLSVYWYQQSLDQGLQFLIQYYNGEERAKGNILERFSAQQFPDLHSELNLSSLELGDSALYFCASTQGLGTYEQYFGPGTRLTVT.

The chain links TRBV14 to TRBJ2-7, with D possibly being TRBD2 (6 bases). This CDR3 is 12 amino acids long. Germline-derived CDR1 and CDR2 are SGHDN and FVKESK. V lost 4 bases and J 9 bases, leaving 13 bases between the germline ends. DNA for the CDR3: TGTGCCAGCAGCCCGTGGGGGGTTCGGCAGTACTTC. Its protein is CASSPWGVRQYF.

The chain carries TRBV5-5 and TRBJ1-6; a weak D match, TRBD1 (6 bases). This CDR3 is 16 amino acids long. Germline V CDR1 and CDR2: SGHKS, YYEKEE (reference sequence). Trimming removed 0 bases at V and 4 bases at J, with 11 bases between. The CDR3 coding sequence is TGTGCCAGCAGCTTGGAAGGGACACTTTATAATTCACCCCTCCACTTT. Residues: CASSLEGTLYNSPLHF.